Each of the 16 T cell receptor beta chains below was sequenced from the same sample in a study of post-analysis software for immune sequencing data. Study-wide points: Five or six TRBV segments (TRBV5-6, TRBV5-1 and TRBV20-1 among them) occurred more frequently in patients than in controls.

Antigens of these TCRs are unknown. Unique molecular identifiers featured in each of the TCR beta cDNA libraries. TCRdb re-analysed the PCR reads in MiXCR, keeping a single row per CDR3 protein. Among hundreds of thousands of distinct CDR3 sequences listed, approximately 60% were seen once. The specimen sequenced was blood. Every receptor here comes from a girl aged 2-9 years with multiple sclerosis.

The V gene is TRBV12-3 or TRBV12-4, the J gene TRBJ1-5; D is perhaps TRBD1 (5 bases). The CDR3 spans 16 residues. Trimming removed 3 bases from V and 7 bases from J, with 19 bases in between. The CDR3 nucleotides read TGTGCCAGCAGTTTCCAGCCACGGGGGAATGAACAGCCCCAGCATTTT. Protein sequence: CASSFQPRGNEQPQHF.

V gene TRBV6-4 combines with J gene TRBJ2-7; 7 nucleotides align to TRBD1. The V segment lost 2 bases and the J segment 3 bases; nucleotides outside the gene matches: 10. CDR3 length: 16 residues. Germline V CDR1 and CDR2: MRHNA, SNTAGT. This chain's CDR3 is CASSDNRQGNFYEQYF. The DNA of the CDR3 is TGTGCCAGCAGTGACAACCGACAGGGTAACTTCTACGAGCAGTACTTC.

The chain combines TRBV5-1 with TRBJ2-1; D is undetermined. Trimming pared 2 bases from V and 7 bases from J, leaving 16 bases between. The CDR3 is made up of 15 amino acids. Looked up from germline, CDR1 is SGHRS and CDR2 is YFSETQ. The CDR3 region has the DNA TGCGCCAGCAGCTTTAAGCTATCCACGGAAAATGAGCAGTTCTTC. Encoded protein: CASSFKLSTENEQFF.

This rearrangement joins TRBV10-3 to TRBJ2-5; TRBD1 matches 9 bases. The V gene end was trimmed by 6 bases and the J gene end by 1 base; junction bases not matched to a gene: 3. Germline lookup yields CDR1 ENHRY and CDR2 SYGVKD. This CDR3 comprises 14 residues. The CDR3 region has the DNA TGTGCCATCAGGGAGGGACAGGGCCAAGAGACCCAGTACTTC. Amino acids: CAIREGQGQETQYF.

The chain employs TRBV18 and TRBJ1-5, with a weak D call TRBD1 (5 bases). This CDR3 contains 16 residues. The V and J ends lost 5 bases and 2 bases respectively, with 16 bases between them. Germline V gene sequence: CDR1 KGHSH, CDR2 LQKENI. CDR3 DNA: TGTGCCAGCTCAATCAGGGAGGACGGCGGCAATCAGCCCCAGCATTTT. Its translation: CASSIREDGGNQPQHF.

The count of this clonotype is one. The chain employs TRBV10-3 and TRBJ2-6, with TRBD1 matching over 8 bases. The trim removed 3 bases at V and 0 bases at J, leaving 4 bases unmatched. Germline CDR1 and CDR2: ENHRY and SYGVKD. CDR3 length: 17 amino acids. DNA for the CDR3: TGTGCCATCAGTGAAGGGACAGGAGCCTCTGGGGCCAACGTCCTGACTTTC. It translates to CAISEGTGASGANVLTF.

This chain links TRBV20-1 with TRBJ2-7; D uncertain. The V end was cut by 0 bases, the J end by 3 bases, with 15 bases between. The V gene's germline CDR1 is DFQATT and CDR2 SNEGSKA (reference sequence). The CDR3 is 15 residues long. In DNA form, the CDR3 reads TGCAGTGCTAGAGATCTAGTCCTAGGAAACTACGAGCAGTACTTC. This codes for CSARDLVLGNYEQYF.

The chain is built from TRBV3-1 and TRBJ2-3, with a weak D call TRBD2 (6 bases). V lost 1 base and J 6 bases, leaving 11 bases between the germline ends. Germline CDR1 LGHDT, CDR2 YNNKEL (reference sequence). This CDR3 comprises 14 residues. CDR3 protein: CASSQALAWDTQYF. The CDR3 coding sequence is TGTGCCAGCAGCCAAGCGCTAGCGTGGGATACGCAGTATTTT.

The chain is built from TRBV9 and TRBJ2-1; D ambiguous. Trimming took off 1 base at V and 6 bases at J, with 8 bases between the two ends. Germline values: CDR1 SGDLS, CDR2 YYNGEE. The CDR3 is 13 amino acids. The CDR3 region is CASSVRNVNEQFF. The DNA for the CDR3 is TGTGCCAGCAGCGTAAGAAACGTCAATGAGCAGTTCTTC. The full variable domain, in which reference TRBV9 and TRBJ2-1 provide the parts outside the CDR3, is DSGVTQTPKHLITATGQRVTLRCSPRSGDLSVYWYQQSLDQGLQFLIQYYNGEERAKGNILERFSAQQFPDLHSELNLSSLELGDSALYFCASSVRNVNEQFFGPGTRLTVL.

The rearrangement joins TRBV7-9 to TRBJ2-1, with 9 bases aligning to TRBD2. The germline CDR1 and CDR2 sequences are SEHNR and FQNEAQ (reference sequence). CDR3 length: 15 residues. V lost 3 bases and J lost 3; bases outside the gene matches: 3. In DNA form, the CDR3 reads TGTGCCAGCAGCTTCAGCGGGGGGATCTACAATGAGCAGTTCTTC. Translation: CASSFSGGIYNEQFF.

This clonotype was picked up a small number of times. The rearrangement joins TRBV20-1 to TRBJ2-1, with 9 bases fitting TRBD1. This CDR3 has 12 residues. CDR1 is DFQATT, CDR2 SNEGSKA, per germline (reference sequence). The junction had 5 bases not matched to a gene; V was cut back by 6 bases and J by 8 bases. The CDR3 DNA reads TGCAGTGCCAGAAGGGACAGGGATGAGCAGTTCTTC. It yields the protein CSARRDRDEQFF.

The rearrangement joins TRBV5-1 to TRBJ2-5; no reliable D call. CDR1 and CDR2 (germline): SGHRS, YFSETQ. The CDR3 totals 15 residues. Trimming stripped 3 bases from V and 1 base from J, with 13 bases between. The CDR3 spells CASSYGRTGQETQYF. Written as DNA, the CDR3 is TGCGCCAGCAGCTATGGAAGGACGGGCCAAGAGACCCAGTACTTC.

For the CDR3, the DNA is TGTGCCAGCAAAGGGACAGCCAACTATGGCTACACCTTC. This encodes CASKGTANYGYTF. The rearrangement uses TRBV6-2 or TRBV6-3 and TRBJ1-2; 7 bases match TRBD1. This CDR3 has 13 amino acids. In germline, CDR1 is MNHEY, CDR2 SVGEGT. The junction had 4 bases not matched to a gene; V was cut back by 7 bases and J by 2 bases.

This chain joins TRBV10-3 and TRBJ2-1; maybe TRBD2 (6 bases). This CDR3 spans 16 amino acids. V gave up 2 bases and J gave up 3 bases, with 14 bases separating them. Germline-derived CDR1 and CDR2 are ENHRY and SYGVKD. This chain's CDR3 is CAISEDGGAIYNEQFF. The CDR3 bases are TGTGCCATCAGTGAGGATGGCGGGGCCATCTACAATGAGCAGTTCTTC.

This clonotype was picked up a small number of times. The genes are TRBV5-1 and TRBJ2-5; no reliable D call. Germline V lookup: CDR1 SGHRS, CDR2 YFSETQ. V was trimmed by 0 bases and J by 6 bases, leaving 12 bases between them. The CDR3 has 14 amino acids. CDR3 residues: CASSLVPDTKTQYF. The CDR3 DNA reads as TGCGCCAGCAGCTTGGTCCCAGATACGAAGACCCAGTACTTC.

This rearrangement joins TRBV10-3 to TRBJ1-1, with D possibly TRBD1 on 5 matching bases. CDR1 and CDR2 from the germline V gene are ENHRY and SYGVKD. Trimming took off 8 bases at V and 2 bases at J, with 18 bases between the two ends. CDR3 length equals 15 residues. The DNA of the CDR3 is TGTGCCATCCAGCACCCTAGGGGCCCCAACACTGAAGCTTTCTTT. It codes for CAIQHPRGPNTEAFF.